The 16 T cell receptor beta chains presented below share a single source sample, sequenced in a study of control samples from healthy donors and cancer patients. Repertoires were generated with immunoSEQ multiplex PCR, while TCRdb's copy carries only in-frame clones and drops some. The repertoire holds 150,000 to 200,000 clones, with roughly nine tenths as singletons. The source material was blood. These TCRs come from a woman younger than 45 in good health.

The genes are TRBV10-3 and TRBJ1-2, with TRBD1 identical over 7 bases. CDR3 length: 13 amino acids. Looked up from germline, CDR1 is ENHRY and CDR2 is SYGVKD. The junction had 6 bases not matched to a gene; V was cut back by 6 bases and J by 5 bases. The CDR3: CAIRSMDRYGYTF. The CDR3 bases are TGTGCCATCAGGTCGATGGACAGGTATGGCTACACCTTC.

The chain uses TRBV27 and TRBJ1-1; 9 bases match TRBD1. J gave up 3 bases and V 5 bases, and 1 base lay outside the gene matches. The CDR3 is made up of 13 amino acids. Looked up from germline, CDR1 is MNHEY and CDR2 is SMNVEV (reference sequence). Written as DNA, the CDR3 is TGTGCCAGCAGTCGACAGGGGGACACTGAAGCTTTCTTT. It translates to CASSRQGDTEAFF.

This chain links TRBV29-1 with TRBJ1-4; 11 positions match TRBD1. Germline trimming cut 0 bases from V and 7 bases from J; bases unmatched to any gene: 1. The CDR3 has 14 amino acids. Per germline, CDR1 SQVTM and CDR2 ANQGSEA. CDR3 amino acids: CSVEDGTGGEKLFF. CDR3 sequence (DNA): TGCAGCGTTGAAGATGGGACAGGGGGTGAAAAACTGTTTTTT.

V gene TRBV18 combines with J gene TRBJ2-1; 7 positions agree with TRBD1. The germline V gene encodes CDR1 KGHSH and CDR2 LQKENI. The length of the CDR3 is 14 residues. Trimming removed 3 bases from V and 7 bases from J; junction bases left unmatched: 6. CDR3 DNA: TGTGCCAGCTCACCCCGGACAGGTCGAAATGAGCAGTTCTTC. It codes for CASSPRTGRNEQFF. Supplemented by reference TRBV18 and TRBJ2-1, the full variable domain reads NAGVMQNPRHLVRRRGQEARLRCSPMKGHSHVYWYRQLPEEGLKFMVYLQKENIIDESGMPKERFSAEFPKEGPSILRIQQVVRGDSAAYFCASSPRTGRNEQFFGPGTRLTVL.

The chain joins TRBV6-5 to TRBJ2-7; no definite D call. Germline CDR1 MNHEY, CDR2 SVGAGI. Trimming removed 0 bases at V and 0 bases at J, with 9 bases between. The CDR3 has 15 amino acids. The CDR3 nucleotides read TGTGCCAGCAGTTACTCGAGCCAGAGCTCCTACGAGCAGTACTTC. Its translation: CASSYSSQSSYEQYF.

The V call is TRBV6-5, the J call TRBJ1-6, with TRBD1 matching 9 bases. After removal of 6 bases from V and 6 bases from J, the junction contained 3 bases not matched to a gene. The CDR3 runs to 14 residues. Germline CDR1 reads MNHEY; CDR2 reads SVGAGI. Here the CDR3 reads CASSRTGANSPLHF. As DNA, the CDR3 is TGTGCCAGCAGCCGGACAGGGGCTAATTCACCCCTCCACTTT.

This clone is a singleton in its sample. This chain connects TRBV7-3 to TRBJ2-3; maybe TRBD1 (5 bases). V was trimmed by 2 bases and J by 2 bases, leaving 8 bases between them. Germline V gene lookup returns CDR1 SGHTA and CDR2 FQGTGA. This CDR3 comprises 14 residues. CDR3 residues: CASSLLGLTDTQYF. CDR3 DNA: TGTGCCAGCAGCTTACTGGGGCTCACAGATACGCAGTATTTT.

Note on this clone: This specimen includes other DNA sequences encoding the same CDR3. The rearrangement uses TRBV19 and TRBJ2-1; 8 nucleotides align to TRBD2. Germline CDR1 is LNHDA and CDR2 is SQIVND (reference sequence). V was clipped by 4 bases and J by 0 bases; unmatched bases: 2. This CDR3 comprises 15 residues. The CDR3 is CASSKSGSSYNEQFF. Here the CDR3 DNA reads TGTGCCAGTAGTAAAAGCGGGAGCTCCTACAATGAGCAGTTCTTC.

This clone has just a few counts. V gene TRBV5-1 combines with J gene TRBJ1-6, with TRBD1 matching 7 bases. This CDR3 region has 14 residues. V was clipped by 2 bases and J by 10 bases; unmatched bases: 6. Per the germline V gene, CDR1 is SGHRS and CDR2 is YFSETQ. The CDR3 DNA follows: TGCGCCAGCAGCTTAGAACAGGGGACGTCACCCCTCCACTTT. Translated, it gives CASSLEQGTSPLHF.

The chain employs TRBV5-1 and TRBJ1-3; D is possibly TRBD1 (5 bases). V gave up 0 bases and J gave up 0 bases, with 7 bases separating them. This CDR3 contains 15 residues. Germline V lookup: CDR1 SGHRS, CDR2 YFSETQ. CDR3 DNA: TGCGCCAGCAGCTTGGGGGACGTCTCTGGAAACACCATATATTTT. Translating it yields CASSLGDVSGNTIYF. The whole variable domain, filled in from reference TRBV5-1 and TRBJ1-3, reads KAGVTQTPRYLIKTRGQQVTLSCSPISGHRSVSWYQQTPGQGLQFLFEYFSETQRNKGNFPGRFSGRQFSNSRSEMNVSTLELGDSALYLCASSLGDVSGNTIYFGEGSWLTVV.

About this clone: Relative to the germline gene, one junction end is altered; a read error may explain this. The rearrangement links TRBV7-7 to TRBJ2-5; 8 bases map to TRBD1. This CDR3 is 13 amino acids long. CDR1 is SSHAT and CDR2 is FNYEAQ in the germline V gene (reference sequence). CDR3 sequence: CASSSDRGETQYF. The CDR3 DNA is TGTGCTAGCAGCTCTGACAGGGGCGAGACCCAGTACTTC.

The chain combines TRBV7-2 with TRBJ2-7; D is possibly TRBD2 (5 bases). Deletions cut 5 bases from V and 0 bases from J, with 14 bases between. Germline V gene sequence: CDR1 SGHTA, CDR2 FQGNSA. The CDR3 sequence is 15 residues long. CDR3 region: CASSITGIASYEQYF. The CDR3, as DNA: TGTGCCAGCAGCATAACCGGGATCGCCTCCTACGAGCAGTACTTC.

This clone was counted a single time. The genes are TRBV6-5 and TRBJ2-4; TRBD1 aligns across 9 bases. Germline CDR1 MNHEY, CDR2 SVGAGI. This CDR3 has 14 amino acids. With 4 bases clipped from V and 5 bases from J, the junction kept 3 bases outside the gene matches. This CDR3 is CASSSGTGQNIQYF. DNA for the CDR3: TGTGCCAGCAGTTCCGGGACAGGGCAAAACATTCAGTACTTC.

This rearrangement joins TRBV5-1 to TRBJ2-2; 7 bases map to TRBD2. Germline trimming cut 8 bases from V and 1 base from J; bases unmatched to any gene: 5. Per the germline V gene, CDR1 is SGHRS and CDR2 is YFSETQ. The CDR3 extends over 14 amino acids. In DNA form, the CDR3 reads TGCGCCAGGGAGCGGGGAAAGAACACCGGGGAGCTGTTTTTT. Encoded protein: CARERGKNTGELFF.

The genes are TRBV21-1 and TRBJ1-2; the table's D call, TRBD1, has no DNA check behind it. TRBV21-1 is a pseudogene locus. This CDR3 spans 13 amino acids. The CDR3 sequence: CASSSGTYYGYTF. As DNA, the CDR3 is TGTGCCAGCAGCTCCGGGACATACTATGGCTACACCTTC.

Turning to this clone: The same CDR3 can be traced to other DNA sequences in this sample. This chain connects TRBV19 to TRBJ1-1; tentative D call: TRBD1 (6 bases). Trimming cost V 6 bases and J 8 bases, with 13 bases left between them. The CDR3 length is 12 residues. The germline CDR1 and CDR2 sequences are LNHDA and SQIVND (reference sequence). The CDR3 sequence is CASRQGTTEAFF. In DNA, the CDR3 is TGTGCCAGTAGACAGGGCACCACCGAAGCTTTCTTT.